This T cell receptor (beta chain) was observed in a study of shared clonotypes between healthy human individuals. The ends were cut back, 6 bases at V and 7 bases at J, with 15 bases in the middle. CDR3 length: 14 residues. The germline gives CDR1 SGHVS, CDR2 FNYEAQ. The table came from immunoSEQ multiplex PCR; TCRdb's copy has only in-frame clones and leaves some out. The table lists about 800,000 clones, around 96% of them singletons, with under 0.25% in the top ten. This clone was detected only a few times. Terminally differentiated effector memory CD45RA+ cells were excluded by CCR7 positive selection of CD45RO-negative cells.

The sequence derives from a young man in good health. The sequencing input was naive CD8+ T cells sorted from blood. This chain connects TRBV7-6 to TRBJ2-2; no definite D call. DNA for the CDR3: TGTGCCAGCAGGCCTACCTGGGTGCTCGGGGAGCTGTTTTTT. Its protein product is CASRPTWVLGELFF.